This T cell receptor (beta chain) was recorded in a study of early stage breast cancer tumors. Whole-study results and caveats: Enriched TCRB sequences shared across patients were mostly commonly generated sequences.

The V gene end was trimmed by 5 bases and the J gene end by 7 bases; junction bases not matched to a gene: 6. Looked up from germline, CDR1 is SEHNR and CDR2 is FQNEAQ (reference sequence). CDR3 length: 15 amino acids. Comments on this clone: What it recognizes is unknown.

Method: immunoSEQ multiplex PCR; TCRdb's copy keeps in-frame clones and lacks some. Here the sample spans 25,000 to 30,000 clones, more than 80% being singletons. The TCR sequence derives from a person between 60 and 70 years old with breast cancer. Input material: blood. The rearrangement joins TRBV7-9 to TRBJ1-4; 11 bases agree with TRBD1. CDR3 loop: CASSHGQGAVEKLFF. For the CDR3, the DNA is TGTGCCAGCAGCCACGGACAGGGGGCGGTTGAAAAACTGTTTTTT. Full variable domain (rest looked up from reference TRBV7-9 and TRBJ1-4): DTGVSQNPRHKITKRGQNVTFRCDPISEHNRLYWYRQTLGQGPEFLTYFQNEAQLEKSRLLSDRFSAERPKGSFSTLEIQRTEQGDSAMYLCASSHGQGAVEKLFFGSGTQLSVL.